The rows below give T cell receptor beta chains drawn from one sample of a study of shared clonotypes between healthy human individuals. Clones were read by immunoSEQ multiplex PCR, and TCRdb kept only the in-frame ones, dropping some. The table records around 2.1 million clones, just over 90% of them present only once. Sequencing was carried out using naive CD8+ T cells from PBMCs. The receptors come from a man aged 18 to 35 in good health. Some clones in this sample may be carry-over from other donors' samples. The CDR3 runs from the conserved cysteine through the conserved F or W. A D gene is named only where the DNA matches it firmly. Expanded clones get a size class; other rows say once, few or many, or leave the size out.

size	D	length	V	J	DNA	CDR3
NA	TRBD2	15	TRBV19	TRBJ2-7	TGTGCCAGTAGTATACTAGCGGGACGGCCCTACGAGCAGTACTTC	CASSILAGRPYEQYF
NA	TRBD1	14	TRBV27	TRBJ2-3	TGTGCCAGCAGTTTATCACAGGGGACAGATACGCAGTATTTT	CASSLSQGTDTQYF
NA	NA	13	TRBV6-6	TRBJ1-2	TGTGCCAGCAGTTATCAGGAAAACTATGGCTACACCTTC	CASSYQENYGYTF
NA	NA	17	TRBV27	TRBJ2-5	TGTGCCAGCAGTTTCGAAGGTGGCAGGACGCCCCAAGAGACCCAGTACTTC	CASSFEGGRTPQETQYF
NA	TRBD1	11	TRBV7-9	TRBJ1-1	TGTGCCAGCAGCGCCCAGGGGGTAGCTTTCTTT	CASSAQGVAFF
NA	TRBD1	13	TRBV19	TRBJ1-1	TGTGCCACCCGGGACAGGGGGCCCACTGAAGCTTTCTTT	CATRDRGPTEAFF
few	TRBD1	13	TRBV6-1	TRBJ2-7	TGTGCCAGCAGTGACAGGGGGCCCTACGAGCAGTACTTC	CASSDRGPYEQYF
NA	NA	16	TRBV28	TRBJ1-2	TGTGCCAGCAACTCGATCTTTTTGGGGGGGGACTATGGCTACACCTTC	CASNSIFLGGDYGYTF
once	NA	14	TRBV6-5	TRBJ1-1	TGTGCCAGCAGTTACTCGTTAGGGTCTGGAGTAGCTTTCTTT	CASSYSLGSGVAFF
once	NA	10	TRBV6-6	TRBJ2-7	TGTGCCAGCGCCTCCTACGAGCAGTACTTC	CASASYEQYF
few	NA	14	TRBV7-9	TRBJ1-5	TGTGCCAGCAGCTTAGGCGGGGTGTATCAGCCCCAGCATTTT	CASSLGGVYQPQHF
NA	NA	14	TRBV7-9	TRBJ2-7	TGTGCCAGCAGCCCCAAGGGACACCGAGGCGAGCAGTACTTC	CASSPKGHRGEQYF
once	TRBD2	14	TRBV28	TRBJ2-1	TGTGCCAGCACTGGCGGGAGCTCCTACAATGAGCAGTTCTTC	CASTGGSSYNEQFF
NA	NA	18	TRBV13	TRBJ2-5	TGTGCCAGCAGCTTAGAGCGGGCGGCTGTGAGAGCCCAAGAGACCCAGTACTTC	CASSLERAAVRAQETQYF
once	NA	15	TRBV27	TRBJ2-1	TGTGCCAGCAGTTCAGACTGGGGTGCCAACAATGAGCAGTTCTTC	CASSSDWGANNEQFF
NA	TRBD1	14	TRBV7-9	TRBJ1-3	TGTGCCAGCAGCGCGGGACAGCTCGGAAACACCATATATTTT	CASSAGQLGNTIYF
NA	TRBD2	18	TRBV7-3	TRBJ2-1	TGTGCCAGCAGCTTAATGGCGGGAGGGGACTACTCCTACAATGAGCAGTTCTTC	CASSLMAGGDYSYNEQFF
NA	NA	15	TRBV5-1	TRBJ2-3	TGCGCCAGCAGCTTGTGGTTAGCGGAGTCAGATACGCAGTATTTT	CASSLWLAESDTQYF
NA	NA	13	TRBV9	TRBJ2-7	TGTGCCAGCAGCGGAGGGACGGGGTACGAGCAGTACTTC	CASSGGTGYEQYF
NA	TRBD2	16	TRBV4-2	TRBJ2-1	TGTGCCAGCAGCCCTTTGGGGACTAGCGGGCGCAATGAGCAGTTCTTC	CASSPLGTSGRNEQFF
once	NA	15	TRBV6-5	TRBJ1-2	TGTGCCAGCAGCCACGGGTACAGGGCTAACTATGGCTACACCTTC	CASSHGYRANYGYTF
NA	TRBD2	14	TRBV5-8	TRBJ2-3	TGTGCCAGCAGCTTGAAGCGGGAAGCAGATACGCAGTATTTT	CASSLKREADTQYF
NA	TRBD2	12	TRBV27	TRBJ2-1	TGTGCCAGCAGTGGGGGACTAGCACAGCAGTTCTTC	CASSGGLAQQFF
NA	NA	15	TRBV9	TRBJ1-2	TGTGCCAGCAGCCCCCCTTACGGCGGGGGCTATGGCTACACCTTC	CASSPPYGGGYGYTF
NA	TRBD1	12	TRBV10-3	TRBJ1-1	TGTGCCATCACCTCGGACAGGGCTGAAGCTTTCTTT	CAITSDRAEAFF
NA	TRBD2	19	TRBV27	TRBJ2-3	TGTGCCAGCAACGACCTAAGCGGGAGGGGAGCCTGGGAAGGAAATACGCAGTATTTT	CASNDLSGRGAWEGNTQYF
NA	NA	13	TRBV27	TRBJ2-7	TGTGCCAGCAGAGGGAACGACGGCTACGAGCAGTACTTC	CASRGNDGYEQYF
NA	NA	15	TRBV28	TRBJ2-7	TGTGCCAGCAGTCCCCTCCCCGGGCAGTCCTACGAGCAGTACTTC	CASSPLPGQSYEQYF
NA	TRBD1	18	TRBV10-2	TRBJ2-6	TGCGCCAGCAGACATCCGACAGGGATGACCTCTGGGGCCAACGTCCTGACTTTC	CASRHPTGMTSGANVLTF
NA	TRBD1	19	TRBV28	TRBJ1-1	TGTGCCAGCACCTCTACACCCTATTCCGAGGGGGCCATGAACACTGAAGCTTTCTTT	CASTSTPYSEGAMNTEAFF
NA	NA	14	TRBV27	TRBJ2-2	TGTGCCAGCAGTTTATCCCCACCCACCGGGGAGCTGTTTTTT	CASSLSPPTGELFF
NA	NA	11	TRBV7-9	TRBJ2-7	TGTGCCAGCAGCACCTGGACCGGGAACTACTTC	CASSTWTGNYF
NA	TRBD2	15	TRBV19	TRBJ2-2	TGTGCTAGTACAATTGCGGGAGGTTTCACCGGGGAGCTGTTTTTT	CASTIAGGFTGELFF
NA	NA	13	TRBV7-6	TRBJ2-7	TGTGCCAGCAGCTTAAACAGGGTGGACGAGCAGTACTTC	CASSLNRVDEQYF
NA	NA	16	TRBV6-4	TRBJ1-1	TGTGCCAGCAGTGACGGGGCAGGTCGTTTGAACACTGAAGCTTTCTTT	CASSDGAGRLNTEAFF
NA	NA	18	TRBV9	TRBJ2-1	TGTGCCAGCAGCGTAACCCCACGGGACACCCTACCCTACAATGAGCAGTTCTTC	CASSVTPRDTLPYNEQFF
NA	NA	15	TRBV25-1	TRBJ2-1	TGTGCCAGCAGTGACAGGGGTGGCTCCTACAATGAGCAGTTCTTC	CASSDRGGSYNEQFF
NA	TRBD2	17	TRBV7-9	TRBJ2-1	TGTGCCAGCAGTCCAGTTTTATCGGCGGGAGGGCGGAATGAGCAGTTCTTC	CASSPVLSAGGRNEQFF
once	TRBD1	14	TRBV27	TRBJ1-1	TGTGCCAGCAGCTGGACAGGGAGCAACACTGAAGCTTTCTTT	CASSWTGSNTEAFF
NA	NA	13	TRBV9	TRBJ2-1	TGTGCCAGCAGCCCCAGTTTCGCCAATGAGCAGTTCTTC	CASSPSFANEQFF
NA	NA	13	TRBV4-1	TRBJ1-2	TGCGCCAGCAGCCCCATAGGGGGGGATGGCTACACCTTC	CASSPIGGDGYTF